The T cell receptor (beta chain) described here comes from a study of cytomegalovirus exposure and HLA in healthy donors (dated by TCRdb to about 2017). About the full investigation: According to an earlier analysis of several hundred of the donors, about 179 million T cells yielded roughly 100 million unique TCR beta sequences and around 300 Gb of sequence data. On average, 235,054 unique TCR beta nucleotide sequences were sequenced per donor among a few hundred genotyped donors of the cohort, with roughly 18% of those sequences being non-productive. The study was designed to test whether signatures of past pathogen exposure could be identified by cataloging public T cell receptors. Roughly five DR-DQ haplotypes were treated as single units for association and clustering because of strong linkage in the cohort. Typing coverage varied by locus: roughly 620-630 donors for A, B, C, DRB1 and DQB1; roughly 510 for DQA1; around 610 for DPA1; around 450 for DPB1. The study profiled the T cell repertoires of more than 500 subjects by immunosequencing and related them to cytomegalovirus serostatus. Class I and class II HLA loci were covered by the typing at four-digit resolution. In the later analysis, no new phenotypic data were used to find candidate immune exposures; instead, reliance was placed on TCR beta sequences and their occurrence across donors. A separate validation cohort of 90 to 150 different subjects was used in addition to the 666-subject first cohort. Genome-wide SNP genotypes for about 65% of the 666 donors were used in a later genetic analysis, which treated that subset as a discovery cohort. In a later analysis, previously published TCR beta repertoires from about 670 donors were re-analyzed and high-resolution HLA genotyping was added so that TCR occurrence patterns could be studied. All discovery cohort repertoires had been generated using a single sequencing platform. Alongside the repertoire data, information on donor age, sex, ethnicity and CMV serostatus was compiled. In an earlier analysis of 500 to 650 of the donors, high-throughput TCR beta sequencing was used to judge whether each TCR beta V gene segment behaved as functional or pseudogenic. About 280 gigabases of sequencing data and roughly 81 million unique TCR sequences made up an early release that covered approximately 700 HLA-typed donors. The study combined high-throughput TCR immunosequencing, statistical association of individual TCRs with disease status, and machine learning to predict cytomegalovirus infection status. The genetic ancestry cluster associated with self-reported Caucasian donors included over 80% of the approximately 410 genotyped donors.

The cohort consisted of 670 or so healthy bone marrow donors. At the time of sampling, all cohort members were nominally healthy, though unrecorded immune exposures were likely present. The donor tested CMV seropositive and was one of the 289 seropositive cohort members. A peripheral blood sample was provided by each donor, and peripheral blood mononuclear cells were used for TCR beta sequencing. Genomic DNA was extracted from the blood cell samples with the Qiagen DNeasy Blood Extraction Kit. The study at large found these results: In a later analysis, several top co-occurrence clusters were reported to appear linked to parvovirus B19, influenza, CMV and Epstein-Barr virus. Roughly uniform sequencing depth across donors was assumed in presence/absence analyses, although this assumption may not hold. Cytomegalovirus status was reported to be diagnosed by the classifier with high specificity and sensitivity in both the original and validation cohorts. A further reported finding was that TCR beta sequences accurately predicted the HLA-A and HLA-B alleles for most subjects in the first cohort. The authors suggested that the approach could potentially be extended to other disease states and immunological phenotypes. In a later genetic analysis, a missense DCLRE1C variant was associated with V-gene and J-gene trimming of TCR beta chains, and the association was replicated in an independent cohort. In a later analysis, some 18,000 TCR beta sequences were associated with specific HLA alleles at a false discovery rate of 0.05. Because counts were too low, approximately 15 rarely observed V segments, including chromosome 9 orphons, were excluded from the earlier analysis of roughly 580 of the donors. While some public TCRs were present in many individuals, most TCR sequences turned up only very rarely across donors. The cohort was sequenced for TCR beta chains only, and without alpha or paired-chain data the features that could be detected were limited. In an earlier analysis of more than 450 of the donors, most TCR beta V segments were observed in productive rearrangements about 87% or about 30% of the time, broadly matching IMGT annotations. When HLA alleles, especially DR and DQ, strongly co-occurred, attributing TCR associations to individual alleles was difficult. Because some donors lacked HLA typing at each locus, the association tests relied only on the typed subset. A group of highly shared sequence variants was considered likely to be a technical artifact of the sequencing pipeline. In a later genetic analysis, fewer N-insertions in productive TCRs were reported among donors in an Asian-associated ancestry cluster than the roughly 670-donor mean. In the study, approximately 150 TCR beta chains were listed as associated with cytomegalovirus. According to a later analysis, TCR association rates differed among HLA loci, with DRB1 alleles showing the most associated TCRs and HLA-C alleles showing the fewest. A later analysis found that most CMV-associated TCR beta chains appeared HLA-restricted, with HLA associations seemingly driven largely by CMV exposure. Because the 87-base-pair reads could not distinguish some IMGT-functional V segments, including TRBV6-2 and TRBV6-3, those segments were excluded. Correlated functional status among segregating V segments might be attributable to linkage disequilibrium, but an unknown experimental factor could not be ruled out. Compared with equally common non-associated chains, HLA-associated TCR beta chains in a later analysis were more clonally expanded and had lower generation probabilities. In vitro tests confirmed that a few of the cytomegalovirus-associated TCR beta chains recognize cytomegalovirus antigens. For the cohort, immune exposure information was limited to CMV serostatus.

The library was generated by the immunoSEQ multiplex PCR assay. The multiplex PCR relied on a mix of 60 forward primers for TCR Vbeta segments and 13 reverse primers for TCR Jbeta segments. Amplification of the CDR3 region of rearranged TCR beta genes was performed with a multiplex PCR assay on genomic DNA. On the Illumina HiSeq System, the amplified TCR beta libraries were sequenced as 87-base-pair reads. On the authors' methods: A later analysis tallied around 87 million unique TCR beta chains across the 666 repertoires, and about 10 million of those chains were shared by two or more donors. Raw reads were error-corrected and collapsed into unique sequences with a nearest-neighbor algorithm that merged closely related sequences to remove PCR and sequencing errors. V, D and J gene segments were assigned by aligning CDR3 sequences to IMGT reference sequences. Each retained sequence needed at least a six-nucleotide match to both a V gene segment and a J gene segment. A rearrangement counted as productive if the CDR3 had no stop codons and remained in frame with V and J, and every other rearrangement counted as non-productive. Following IMGT convention, CDR3 was defined as the stretch from the second conserved V-encoded cysteine to the conserved J-encoded phenylalanine. The earlier analysis of about 530 of the donors excluded any sequence lacking an unambiguous match to a single V gene segment. In an earlier analysis of several hundred of the donors, a V segment was called functional when productive rearrangements were above 56.7%, and segregating when the standard deviation between donors exceeded 5%. To diagnose cytomegalovirus status from the catalog of TCR beta chain sequences, a statistical classification framework was built. In a later analysis, TCR nucleotide sequences were compared against IMGT/GENE-DB human TR gene sequences so that V and J genes could be assigned. In a later analysis, CDR3 sequences and most-parsimonious VDJ recombination scenarios were assigned using the TCRdist pipeline. In a later analysis, every TCR beta chain was defined by the combination of its CDR3 amino acid sequence and its V-gene family, and reads without a unique V-gene family were dropped. As a way to deal with suspected cross-contamination and a sequencing artifact, a later analysis dropped 640 or so nucleotide sequences that were highly shared and had low generation probability. In a later analysis, a clonal expansion index for each public chain was calculated from normalized within-repertoire ranks of inferred template counts. In a later analysis, generation probabilities were computed with a VDJ recombination model fitted to out-of-frame rearrangements, and the resulting probabilities were checked against IGoR. In a later analysis, TCR-TCR, TCR-HLA and TCR-CMV co-occurrence was scored with hypergeometric tests, and a repertoire-size bias correction was applied to TCR pairs. To estimate false discovery rates, a later analysis permuted the HLA or CMV assignments 20 times. In a later analysis, co-occurring TCRs were grouped using DBSCAN, with TCRdist sequence similarity added in when clustering inside HLA-allele-positive subsets. Repertoires with fewer than 30,000 or more than 120,000 public chains were left out of co-occurrence clustering, as were four to six repertoires with anomalous nucleotide sharing. TCRdb took this table from immuneACCESS and kept in-frame rearrangements with V and J called. Such tables lack part of the clones; where checked against another copy, unresolved V genes explain under half of the gap, and the rest is unexplained. The V and J calls and clone size come from that table; D and trimming were worked out from the DNA. The sample table lists 90,000 or so clones, around three fifths of them with a count of one. Clones ranked in the top ten supply more than 5% of the sample.

With respect to this clone: There is no known antigen for this receptor. Base-call qualities are not available, and no considerably larger clone is one nucleotide away.

The germline V gene (reference sequence) specifies MNHEY as CDR1 and SMNVEV as CDR2. For this chain, trimming is 8 bases at the V end and 2 bases at the J end, and the number of junction bases without a gene match is 5. Taken from cysteine to phenylalanine, the CDR3 has 14 residues. The entry retains the CDR3 DNA only, 42 bases that are in frame from base 1. The specimen sequenced was PBMCs. The TCR was taken from a boy aged 5-17 years in good health and CMV-seropositive. The chain is assembled from TRBV27 and TRBJ2-7; 11 central bases correspond to TRBD1. The nucleotide sequence reads as follows: TGTGCCAGCTCCGGGACAGGGGGTACCTACGAGCAGTACTTC. It translates as CASSGTGGTYEQYF.